The clone carrying this TCR beta chain has at least ten counts. Its antigen is currently unknown. This specimen comes from a study of T cells in Graves' hyperthyroidism and ophthalmopathy. The study, taken as a whole, reports: Most thyroid clonotypes expanded above 0.001 were also detected in blood.

V was cut by 2 bases and J by 2 bases, with 15 bases left in between. CDR1 and CDR2 (germline): SNHLY, FYNNEI. This CDR3 is 17 amino acids long. Absent ophthalmopathy progression within 18 months defined stable Graves' hyperthyroidism. Patients showing uncontrolled infection, other autoimmune disease, pregnancy or lactation were ineligible. About 9.4 ml fresh peripheral blood yielded the PBMCs. Researchers amplified the TCR beta CDR3 regions from RNA transcripts. HTBI primers were used for first-round RT-PCR of the TCR CDR3. TCRdb analysed the multiplex PCR reads with MiXCR anew, one entry per CDR3 protein. The sample has some 720,000 distinct CDR3 sequences; around 15% are singletons.

This receptor was obtained from a man aged 18 to 29 with Graves' hyperthyroidism. Sequencing was carried out using blood. The chain is built from TRBV2 and TRBJ2-2; D may be TRBD2 (6 bases). CDR3 DNA sequence: TGTGCCAGCAGTGAAAATTTGCGCGGGGCCAACACCGGGGAGCTGTTTTTT. The encoded protein is CASSENLRGANTGELFF. Full variable domain (outside the CDR3, taken from reference TRBV2 and TRBJ2-2): EPEVTQTPSHQVTQMGQEVILRCVPISNHLYFYWYRQILGQKVEFLVSFYNNEISEKSEIFDDQFSVERPDGSNFTLKIRSTKLEDSAMYFCASSENLRGANTGELFFGEGSRLTVL.